This T cell receptor (beta chain) is drawn from a study of blood T cell repertoires in COVID-19. The overall study: Acute-phase and convalescent COVID-19 samples originated in the United States, Italy and Spain. The cDNA or gDNA used as material had been derived from T cells, B-cell-depleted T cells, or PBMCs.

This clone was detected many times. The CDR3 consists of 15 residues. After removal of 3 bases from V and 8 bases from J, the junction contained 10 bases not matched to a gene. CDR1 and CDR2 from the germline V gene are SEHNR and FQNEAQ (reference sequence). Original data processing: Amplification of reference gene primers provided the estimated nucleated cell counts. Clones were sequenced by immunoSEQ multiplex PCR, and TCRdb holds only the in-frame ones, with some missing. V, J and clone size derive from that table, while D and trimming were established from the DNA sequence. Of about 170,000 clones listed, around 88% are singletons.

Sequencing was carried out using peripheral blood. The receptor was derived from a woman in her seventies who had recovered from COVID-19. This chain joins TRBV7-9 and TRBJ2-1; 7 nucleotides align to TRBD1. As DNA, the CDR3 is TGTGCCAGCAGCTTTAAGGGGGCGGCGGAGGATGAGCAGTTCTTC. It codes for CASSFKGAAEDEQFF.